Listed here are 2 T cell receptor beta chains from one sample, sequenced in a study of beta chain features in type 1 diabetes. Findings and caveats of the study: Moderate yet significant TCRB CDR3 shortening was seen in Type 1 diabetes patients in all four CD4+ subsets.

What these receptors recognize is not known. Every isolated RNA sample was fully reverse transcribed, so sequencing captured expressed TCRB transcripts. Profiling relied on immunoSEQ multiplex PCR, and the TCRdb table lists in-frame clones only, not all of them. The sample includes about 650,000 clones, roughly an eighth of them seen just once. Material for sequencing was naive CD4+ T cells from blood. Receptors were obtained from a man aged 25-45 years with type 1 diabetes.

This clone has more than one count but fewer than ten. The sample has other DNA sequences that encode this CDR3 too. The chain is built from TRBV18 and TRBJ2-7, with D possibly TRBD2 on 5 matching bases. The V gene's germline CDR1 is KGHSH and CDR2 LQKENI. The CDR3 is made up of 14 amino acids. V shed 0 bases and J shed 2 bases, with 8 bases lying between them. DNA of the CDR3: TGTGCCAGCTCACCACCGTCCGGGGCCTACGAGCAGTACTTC. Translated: CASSPPSGAYEQYF.

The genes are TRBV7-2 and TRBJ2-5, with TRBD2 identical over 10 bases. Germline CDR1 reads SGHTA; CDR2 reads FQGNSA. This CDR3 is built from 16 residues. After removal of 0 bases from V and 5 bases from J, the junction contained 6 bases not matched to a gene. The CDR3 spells CASSLASGGARETQYF. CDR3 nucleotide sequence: TGTGCCAGCAGCTTAGCCAGCGGGGGGGCCCGGGAGACCCAGTACTTC.